The 5 T cell receptor beta chains reported below all come from one sample, sequenced in a study of T cell changes during pregnancy in multiple sclerosis. The data were produced by immunoSEQ multiplex PCR, yet TCRdb's version contains in-frame clones alone and is incomplete. This table has 45,000 to 50,000 clones, about 91% appearing once. The material was peripheral blood, obtained in the third trimester of pregnancy. The receptor source for this set is a female donor with multiple sclerosis, enrolled in a pregnancy study.

The rearrangement uses TRBV28 and TRBJ2-5; 7 positions match TRBD2. Germline trimming cut 8 bases from V and 5 bases from J; bases unmatched to any gene: 17. This CDR3 contains 16 residues. Germline CDR1 MDHEN, CDR2 SYDVKM. CDR3 sequence (DNA): TGTGCCAGCGACCAGTTTCCCCTGGGTAGCGGGGAGACCCAGTACTTC. This sequence encodes CASDQFPLGSGETQYF.

This chain joins TRBV4-3 and TRBJ1-1, with unresolved D. Germline V gives CDR1 LGHNA, CDR2 YSLEER. Trimming removed 2 bases at V and 0 bases at J, with 4 bases between. This CDR3 is 13 amino acids long. Here the CDR3 reads CASSQQMNTEAFF. The DNA for the CDR3 is TGCGCCAGCAGCCAACAAATGAACACTGAAGCTTTCTTT.

Only one count was recorded for this clone. A read error may produce the germline difference seen at one junction end. The rearrangement joins TRBV7-7 to TRBJ1-1, with no clear D. Germline V gene lookup returns CDR1 SSHAT and CDR2 FNYEAQ (reference sequence). CDR3 length: 13 residues. As DNA, the CDR3 is TGTGCTAGCAGCTTGTCGCCAAGTGAGGAGGCTTTCTTT. Translation: CASSLSPSEEAFF.

This chain uses TRBV7-2 with TRBJ2-7; possible D gene TRBD2, 6 bases. The CDR3 runs to 13 residues. Trimming removed 3 bases at V and 5 bases at J, with 11 bases between. CDR1 is SGHTA, CDR2 FQGNSA, per germline. DNA for the CDR3: TGTGCCAGCAGCTTGGGACTCGTCCACGAGCAGTACTTC. Amino acids: CASSLGLVHEQYF.

This clone showed up just once. The chain uses TRBV10-3 and TRBJ2-5, with D unresolved. The V and J ends lost 3 bases and 0 bases respectively, with 8 bases between them. The germline V gene encodes CDR1 ENHRY and CDR2 SYGVKD. The CDR3 length is 14 residues. In nucleotides, the CDR3 is TGTGCCATCAGTGATGTTCTGTACCAAGAGACCCAGTACTTC. It codes for CAISDVLYQETQYF.